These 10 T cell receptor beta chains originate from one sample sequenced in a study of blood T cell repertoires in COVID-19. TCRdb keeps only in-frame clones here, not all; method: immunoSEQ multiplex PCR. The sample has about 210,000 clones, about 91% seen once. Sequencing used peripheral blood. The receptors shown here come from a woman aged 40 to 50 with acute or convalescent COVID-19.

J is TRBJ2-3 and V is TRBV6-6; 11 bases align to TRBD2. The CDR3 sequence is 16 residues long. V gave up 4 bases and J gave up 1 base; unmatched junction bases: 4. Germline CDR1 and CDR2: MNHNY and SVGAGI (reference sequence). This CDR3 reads CASSSLLAGGTDTQYF. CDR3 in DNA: TGTGCCAGCAGTTCCCTACTAGCGGGGGGCACAGATACGCAGTATTTT.

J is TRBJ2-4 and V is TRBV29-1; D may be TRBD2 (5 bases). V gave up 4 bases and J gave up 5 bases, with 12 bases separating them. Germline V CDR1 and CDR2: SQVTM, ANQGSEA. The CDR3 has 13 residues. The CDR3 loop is CSVVEGLENIQYF. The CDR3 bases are TGCAGCGTTGTCGAGGGTCTGGAAAACATTCAGTACTTC.

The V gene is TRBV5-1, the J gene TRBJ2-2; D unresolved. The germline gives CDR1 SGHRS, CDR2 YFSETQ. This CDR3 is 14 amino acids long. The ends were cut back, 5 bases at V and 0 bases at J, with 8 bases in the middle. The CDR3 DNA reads TGCGCCAGCAGGCGTGCGGCGAACACCGGGGAGCTGTTTTTT. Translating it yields CASRRAANTGELFF.

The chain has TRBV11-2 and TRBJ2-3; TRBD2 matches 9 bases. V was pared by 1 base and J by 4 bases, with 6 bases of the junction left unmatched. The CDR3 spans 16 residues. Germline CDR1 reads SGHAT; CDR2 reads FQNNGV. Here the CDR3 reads CASSLAGGGAADTQYF. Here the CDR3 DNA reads TGTGCCAGCAGCTTAGCGGGCGGGGGGGCCGCAGATACGCAGTATTTT. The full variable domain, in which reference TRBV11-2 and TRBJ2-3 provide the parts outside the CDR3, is EAGVAQSPRYKIIEKRQSVAFWCNPISGHATLYWYQQILGQGPKLLIQFQNNGVVDDSQLPKDRFSAERLKGVDSTLKIQPAKLEDSAVYLCASSLAGGGAADTQYFGPGTRLTVL.

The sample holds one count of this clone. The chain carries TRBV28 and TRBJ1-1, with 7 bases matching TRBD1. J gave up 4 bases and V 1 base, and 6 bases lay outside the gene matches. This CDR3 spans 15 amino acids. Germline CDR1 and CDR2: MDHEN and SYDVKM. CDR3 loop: CASSLYRDSLTEAFF. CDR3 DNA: TGTGCCAGCAGTTTATACCGGGACAGCCTCACTGAAGCTTTCTTT.

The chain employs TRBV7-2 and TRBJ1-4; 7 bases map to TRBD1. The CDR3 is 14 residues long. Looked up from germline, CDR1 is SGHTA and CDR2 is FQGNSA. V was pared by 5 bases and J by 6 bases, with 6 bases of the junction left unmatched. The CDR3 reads CASSRDSGDEKLFF. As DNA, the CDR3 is TGTGCCAGCAGCCGGGACAGTGGGGATGAAAAACTGTTTTTT.

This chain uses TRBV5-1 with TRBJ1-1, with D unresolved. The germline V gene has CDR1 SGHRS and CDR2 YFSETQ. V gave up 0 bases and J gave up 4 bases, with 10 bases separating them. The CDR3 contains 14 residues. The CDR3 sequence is CASSLAVGPTEAFF. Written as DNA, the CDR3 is TGCGCCAGCAGCTTGGCCGTTGGCCCCACTGAAGCTTTCTTT.

The CDR3 nucleotides are TGTGCCAGCAGCCAAGCCCCTCCGGGACTAGCGGGGGGGCCTTCCACAGATACGCAGTATTTT. Its protein product is CASSQAPPGLAGGPSTDTQYF. The J gene is TRBJ2-3, the V gene TRBV4-2; 16 bases are shared with TRBD2. Germline CDR1 LGHNA, CDR2 YNFKEQ. The ends lost 1 base at V and 2 bases at J; junction bases unmatched: 12. CDR3 length equals 21 residues.

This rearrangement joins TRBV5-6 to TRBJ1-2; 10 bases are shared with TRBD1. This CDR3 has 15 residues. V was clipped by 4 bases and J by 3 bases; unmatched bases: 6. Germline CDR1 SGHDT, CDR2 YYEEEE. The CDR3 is CASSRQGAKYYGYTF. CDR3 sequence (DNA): TGTGCCAGCAGCCGACAGGGGGCGAAATACTATGGCTACACCTTC.

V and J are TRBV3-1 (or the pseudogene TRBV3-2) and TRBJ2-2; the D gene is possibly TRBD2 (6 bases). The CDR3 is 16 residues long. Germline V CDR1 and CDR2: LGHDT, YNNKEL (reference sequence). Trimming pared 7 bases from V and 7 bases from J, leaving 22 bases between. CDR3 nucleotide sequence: TGTGCCAGCACCCTCGCAGCGGGTAATTTGGGCGGGGAGCTGTTTTTT. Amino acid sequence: CASTLAAGNLGGELFF.